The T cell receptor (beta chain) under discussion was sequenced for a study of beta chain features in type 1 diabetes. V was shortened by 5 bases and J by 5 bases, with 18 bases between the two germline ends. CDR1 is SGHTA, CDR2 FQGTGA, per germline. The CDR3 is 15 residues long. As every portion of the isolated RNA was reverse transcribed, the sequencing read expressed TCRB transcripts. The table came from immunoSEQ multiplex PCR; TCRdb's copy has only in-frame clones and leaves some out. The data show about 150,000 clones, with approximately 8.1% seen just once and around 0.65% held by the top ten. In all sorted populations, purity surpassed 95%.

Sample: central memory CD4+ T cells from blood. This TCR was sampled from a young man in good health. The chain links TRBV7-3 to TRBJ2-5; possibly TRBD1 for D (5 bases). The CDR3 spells CASSRWGREGETQYF. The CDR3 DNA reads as TGTGCCAGCAGCCGGTGGGGCCGCGAAGGGGAGACCCAGTACTTC.